This TCR beta chain was recorded in a study of blood T cell repertoires in COVID-19. In germline, CDR1 is MNHEY, CDR2 SVGEGT. The CDR3 length is 17 residues. V dropped 6 bases and J dropped 6; count of bases not matched to a gene: 17. Generated by immunoSEQ multiplex PCR, the TCRdb table keeps only in-frame clones and is missing some. The sample has 75,000 to 100,000 clones; about 86% are singletons. This chain connects TRBV6-2 or TRBV6-3 to TRBJ2-1, with TRBD2 matching 7 bases. The receptor's source is a human donor in a cohort sampled during active COVID-19. Sequenced input: peripheral blood. The CDR3 nucleotides read TGTGCCAGCAGCCAAGGACTAGTTTGGGGCCTAGGCAATGAGCAGTTCTTC. Its translation is CASSQGLVWGLGNEQFF.